This entry lists 16 T cell receptor beta chains sequenced from one sample in a study of monozygotic twins with inflammatory bowel disease. TCRdb re-analyzed the 5' RACE reads; it lists each CDR3 protein once, without DNA. This sample contains roughly 160,000 distinct CDR3 sequences. Sequences were obtained from blood. The receptor set was obtained from a human donor with ulcerative colitis or Crohn's disease, or a healthy co-twin of an affected twin (not recorded which).

The chain recombines TRBV29-1 with TRBJ1-5; no DNA is available, so the TRBD1 call from TCRdb remains unchecked. CDR1 is SQVTM, CDR2 ANQGSEA, per germline. The CDR3 extends over 15 amino acids. The CDR3 spells CSVITTGGGNQPQHF. The full variable domain, rest sourced from reference TRBV29-1 and TRBJ1-5, is SAVISQKPSRDICQRGTSLTIQCQVDSQVTMMFWYRQQPGQSLTLIATANQGSEATYESGFVIDKFPISRPNLTFSTLTVSNMSPEDSSIYLCSVITTGGGNQPQHFGDGTRLSIL.

This rearrangement joins TRBV5-1 to TRBJ1-1; TCRdb picks TRBD1, but there is no DNA to check that call. The CDR3 is made up of 14 amino acids. Germline V gene sequence: CDR1 SGHRS, CDR2 YFSETQ. Here the CDR3 reads CASSLKTGGTEAFF.

V is TRBV5-1 and J is TRBJ2-1. Germline V gene data show CDR1 as SGHRS and CDR2 as YFSETQ. This CDR3 has 15 amino acids. This CDR3 is CASSLRLEPYNEQFF.

This chain uses TRBV30 with TRBJ1-2; TCRdb returns TRBD1, unconfirmable since there is no DNA. This CDR3 is 12 amino acids long. Germline V gene lookup returns CDR1 GTSNPN and CDR2 SVGIG (reference sequence). The CDR3 loop reads CAWSPFGPGYTF.

The V and J genes are TRBV10-3 and TRBJ2-3; absent DNA, TCRdb's TRBD1 call cannot be checked. This CDR3 spans 14 amino acids. The germline V gene has CDR1 ENHRY and CDR2 SYGVKD. The CDR3 loop is CAISDNKGTDTQYF.

The genes are TRBV20-1 and TRBJ2-7; there is no DNA to check the TCRdb D call of TRBD2. This CDR3 comprises 14 residues. Looked up from germline, CDR1 is DFQATT and CDR2 is SNEGSKA (reference sequence). CDR3 residues: CSASRTSGSYEQYF.

This chain joins TRBV5-1 and TRBJ2-7; TCRdb names TRBD1, which stays unverified in the absence of DNA. The CDR3 runs to 14 residues. CDR1 and CDR2 from the germline V gene are SGHRS and YFSETQ. The CDR3: CASSSTGYSYEQYF.

V usage is TRBV29-1 and J usage is TRBJ1-3; as DNA is missing, the TRBD1 call by TCRdb cannot be tested. The CDR3 runs 12 residues. Germline-derived CDR1 and CDR2 are SQVTM and ANQGSEA. CDR3 sequence reads: CSVDRGGNTIYF.

J is TRBJ1-3 and V is TRBV18. The germline V gene encodes CDR1 KGHSH and CDR2 LQKENI. CDR3 length: 15 amino acids. The CDR3 reads CASSPTGVPGNTIYF.

This rearrangement joins TRBV20-1 to TRBJ1-4; no DNA is available, so the TRBD1 call from TCRdb remains unchecked. The CDR3 runs 13 residues. Germline-derived CDR1 and CDR2 are DFQATT and SNEGSKA (reference sequence). The CDR3 protein is CSARAPAEEKLFF.

The V gene is TRBV5-6, the J gene TRBJ2-3; TCRdb selects TRBD2, and the lack of DNA leaves this call unchecked. There are 16 residues in the CDR3. CDR1 and CDR2 from the germline V gene are SGHDT and YYEEEE. The CDR3 here is CASSADRTSGSRAQYF.

The chain links TRBV7-2 to TRBJ1-5. The germline CDR1 and CDR2 sequences are SGHTA and FQGNSA. This CDR3 region has 15 residues. The chain's CDR3 is CASSSGPGGNQPQHF. The full variable domain, with the rest looked up from reference TRBV7-2 and TRBJ1-5, is GAGVSQSPSNKVTEKGKDVELRCDPISGHTALYWYRQSLGQGLEFLIYFQGNSAPDKSGLPSDRFSAERTGGSVSTLTIQRTQQEDSAVYLCASSSGPGGNQPQHFGDGTRLSIL.

The chain combines TRBV5-1 with TRBJ1-1; TCRdb selects TRBD1, and the lack of DNA leaves this call unchecked. The CDR3 is 16 amino acids. Germline loops: CDR1 SGHRS, CDR2 YFSETQ. The chain's CDR3 is CASSRGQGSVNTEAFF.

The CDR3 spells CASSVSGRADEQYF. This rearrangement joins TRBV12-3 or TRBV12-4 to TRBJ2-7. The CDR3 is 14 residues long.

This chain uses TRBV9 with TRBJ2-7; TCRdb's assignment of TRBD1 cannot be checked, as there is no DNA. Germline assignment: CDR1 SGDLS and CDR2 YYNGEE. The CDR3 length is 15 residues. The CDR3 protein is CASSARGLDLDEQYF.

V is TRBV15 and J is TRBJ2-4. Germline V CDR1 and CDR2: LNHNV, YYDKDF (reference sequence). The CDR3 is made up of 14 amino acids. CDR3 loop: CATSERGTKNIQYF.